This T cell receptor (beta chain) was identified in a study of cytomegalovirus exposure and HLA in healthy donors. General observations from the study: Diagnosis of cytomegalovirus status made by the classifier reportedly showed high specificity and sensitivity.

This CDR3 is built from 13 residues. Trimming stripped 3 bases from V and 4 bases from J, with 7 bases between. Germline CDR1 SEHNR, CDR2 FQNEAQ (reference sequence). With regard to this clone: Its antigen is as yet unknown.

Primers for the PCR totalled 60 Vbeta and 13 Jbeta. Assay: immunoSEQ multiplex PCR; the TCRdb copy retains only in-frame clones and omits some. Found here are about 130,000 clones, 77% of them singletons; the top ten hold roughly 13%. The J gene is TRBJ1-5, the V gene TRBV7-9; possible D gene TRBD1, 5 bases. This clonotype was obtained from a woman aged 40 to 55 in good health and CMV-seropositive. Sequencing input: PBMCs. The DNA of the CDR3 is TGTGCCAGCAGCTTTACAGGTAATCAGCCCCAGCATTTT. It is translated as CASSFTGNQPQHF. The full variable domain, completed using reference TRBV7-9 and TRBJ1-5, is DTGVSQNPRHKITKRGQNVTFRCDPISEHNRLYWYRQTLGQGPEFLTYFQNEAQLEKSRLLSDRFSAERPKGSFSTLEIQRTEQGDSAMYLCASSFTGNQPQHFGDGTRLSIL.